This record concerns one T cell receptor beta chain sequence. Its antigen is currently unknown. The sample is drawn from a study of OX40 agonist ivuxolimab in advanced cancers. On the study more broadly: The drug used for patients, ivuxolimab, was an agonistic anti-OX40 (CD134) antibody. Broader study findings: Dose levels from 0.1 to 3.0 mg/kg saw CD4+ and CD8+ blood T cells expand clonally by week 6. Antigen targets of the expanded peripheral T cells went undetermined. Among the nonresponders, some also had low normalized T-cell clonal expansion.

Produced via immunoSEQ multiplex PCR; TCRdb's table is partial and in-frame only. The table includes more than 75,000 clones, approximately 91% detected once. Germline V gene lookup returns CDR1 WSHSY and CDR2 SAAADI. This CDR3 spans 14 amino acids. The V and J ends lost 4 bases and 2 bases, in that order; junction bases with no gene match: 3. This sequence joins TRBV10-2 and TRBJ2-5; 8 nucleotides match TRBD2. The TCR originated in an adult with an advanced solid tumor such as melanoma, head and neck, liver or kidney cancer. The specimen was CD4+ or CD8+ T cells sorted from blood, collected in a trial of the OX40 agonist ivuxolimab. CDR3 sequence: CASSGLAGQETQYF. CDR3 nucleotides: TGCGCCAGCAGTGGGTTAGCGGGGCAAGAGACCCAGTACTTC.